Listed here are 4 T cell receptor beta chains from one sample, sequenced in a study of T cell responses to AZD1222 COVID-19 vaccine. The table came from immunoSEQ multiplex PCR; TCRdb's copy has only in-frame clones and leaves some out. The data contain 60,000 to 85,000 clones, 87% of them singletons. Source: peripheral blood, taken 28 days after the second AZD1222 dose. The source is an adult who received the AZD1222 COVID-19 vaccine.

The chain combines TRBV5-4 with TRBJ2-3, with 14 bases identical to TRBD2. CDR1 SGHNT and CDR2 YYREEE come from the germline V gene (reference sequence). V was pared by 2 bases and J by 8 bases, with 4 bases of the junction left unmatched. The CDR3 length is 15 residues. The DNA of the CDR3 is TGTGCCAGCAGCTTCCCGACTAGCGGGGGGGGTACGCAGTATTTT. This translates into CASSFPTSGGGTQYF. Variable domain in full (rest from reference TRBV5-4 and TRBJ2-3): ETGVTQSPTHLIKTRGQQVTLRCSSQSGHNTVSWYQQALGQGPQFIFQYYREEENGRGNFPPRFSGLQFPNYSSELNVNALELDDSALYLCASSFPTSGGGTQYFGPGTRLTVL.

This clone was recorded once. The chain has TRBV6-2 or TRBV6-3 and TRBJ1-5, with D unclear. CDR1 and CDR2 (germline): MNHEY, SVGEGT. The CDR3 spans 14 residues. The V and J ends lost 1 base and 0 bases respectively, with 4 bases between them. The CDR3 here is CASSYLHSNQPQHF. DNA for the CDR3: TGTGCCAGCAGTTACTTACATAGCAATCAGCCCCAGCATTTT.

DNA for the CDR3: TGTGCCAGCAGCTTTAGCGGGGGGCAAGAGACCCAGTACTTC. The encoded protein is CASSFSGGQETQYF. V usage is TRBV11-2 and J usage is TRBJ2-5, with 10 positions matching TRBD2. CDR3 length: 14 residues. V shed 3 bases, J shed 2 bases, and the junction held 0 bases outside the gene matches. The germline CDR1 and CDR2 sequences are SGHAT and FQNNGV. Based on the CDR3 plus reference TRBV11-2 and TRBJ2-5, the full variable domain is EAGVAQSPRYKIIEKRQSVAFWCNPISGHATLYWYQQILGQGPKLLIQFQNNGVVDDSQLPKDRFSAERLKGVDSTLKIQPAKLEDSAVYLCASSFSGGQETQYFGPGTRLLVL.

The rearrangement uses TRBV6-6 and TRBJ2-3, with TRBD2 matching over 9 bases. CDR3 length: 17 residues. Germline CDR1 MNHNY, CDR2 SVGAGI (reference sequence). V dropped 5 bases and J dropped 8; count of bases not matched to a gene: 17. CDR3 amino acids: CASSRERISGGLGTQYF. For the CDR3, the DNA is TGTGCCAGCAGTCGAGAGAGGATTAGCGGGGGTCTCGGTACGCAGTATTTT.